This TCR beta chain was profiled in a study of CD8 T cells in Susac syndrome. Random hexamers were used to reverse transcribe an amount of roughly 0.5 to 1 ug RNA. TCRdb passed the immunoSEQ multiplex PCR reads through MiXCR, listing each CDR3 protein once. The data contain 190,000 or so distinct CDR3 sequences, more than 85% of them singletons. This sequence originates from a human donor with multiple sclerosis. Material: CD4+ T cells from PBMCs.

DNA of the CDR3: TGTGCCAGCGGTCAGCAAACGCAGGGGGCCCGTGGCTACACCTTC. Translation: CASGQQTQGARGYTF. V and J are TRBV2 and TRBJ1-2, with 8 bases matching TRBD1. V gave up 8 bases and J gave up 7 bases; unmatched junction bases: 15. Germline CDR1 SNHLY, CDR2 FYNNEI. The CDR3 runs 15 residues. Supplemented by reference TRBV2 and TRBJ1-2, the full variable domain reads EPEVTQTPSHQVTQMGQEVILRCVPISNHLYFYWYRQILGQKVEFLVSFYNNEISEKSEIFDDQFSVERPDGSNFTLKIRSTKLEDSAMYFCASGQQTQGARGYTFGSGTRLTVV.